The 30 T cell receptor beta chains below all came from one sample that was sequenced in a study of T cell changes during pregnancy in multiple sclerosis. Sequenced by immunoSEQ multiplex PCR; TCRdb stores in-frame clones only, minus some. The data contain 30,000 to 40,000 clones, over 85% of them singletons. Sample: CD4+ T cells from peripheral blood mononuclear cells, taken after pregnancy. The origin of the receptors is a female donor in good health, enrolled as a control in a pregnancy study.

Worth noting for this clone: One end of the junction fails to match germline, which may point to a read error. As DNA, the CDR3 is TGTGCCAGCAGCCTAACTCCACAGGGGCTGAATTCACCCCTCCACTTT. Protein: CASSLTPQGLNSPLHF. The gene calls are TRBV7-3 and TRBJ1-6; 7 bases match TRBD1. Germline V gene data show CDR1 as SGHTA and CDR2 as FQGTGA. The CDR3 contains 16 residues.

This chain uses TRBV7-2 with TRBJ1-4; TRBD1 might be the D (5 bases). Germline V gene data show CDR1 as SGHTA and CDR2 as FQGNSA. The CDR3 runs to 15 residues. Trimming took off 2 bases at V and 8 bases at J, with 15 bases between the two ends. The CDR3 is CASSLKRGLREKLFF. Here the CDR3 DNA reads TGTGCCAGCAGCTTAAAAAGGGGTTTACGGGAAAAACTGTTTTTT. Filled out from reference TRBV7-2 and TRBJ1-4, the complete variable domain reads GAGVSQSPSNKVTEKGKDVELRCDPISGHTALYWYRQSLGQGLEFLIYFQGNSAPDKSGLPSDRFSAERTGGSVSTLTIQRTQQEDSAVYLCASSLKRGLREKLFFGSGTQLSVL.

This chain joins TRBV27 and TRBJ1-1; no clear D. CDR1 is MNHEY and CDR2 is SMNVEV in the germline V gene (reference sequence). V lost 3 bases and J 1 base, leaving 6 bases between the germline ends. The CDR3 has 13 residues. CDR3 region: CASSFWRNTEAFF. In DNA, the CDR3 is TGTGCCAGCAGTTTTTGGAGGAACACTGAAGCTTTCTTT.

The chain links TRBV12-1 to TRBJ2-7; the table's D gene call, TRBD2, was not cross checked with the DNA. TRBV12-1 is termed a pseudogene. This CDR3 has 13 amino acids. DNA for the CDR3: TGTGCCAGCAGCGACTTTCTGGCCTACGAGCAGTACTTC. It yields the protein CASSDFLAYEQYF.

The chain joins TRBV11-2 to TRBJ2-3; 11 bases map to TRBD2. There are 14 residues in the CDR3. Germline trimming cut 5 bases from V and 13 bases from J; bases unmatched to any gene: 11. Germline-derived CDR1 and CDR2 are SGHAT and FQNNGV. In DNA form, the CDR3 reads TGTGCCAGCAGCATTACTAGCGGGAGTGGGGGAAAGTATTTT. Protein product: CASSITSGSGGKYF.

The rearrangement links TRBV29-1 to TRBJ2-6; no clear D gene. From germline, CDR1 is SQVTM and CDR2 ANQGSEA. The germline V and J ends were trimmed by 6 bases and 0 bases, with 9 bases remaining between them. This CDR3 has 14 amino acids. The CDR3 protein is CSVAQYSGANVLTF. The CDR3 DNA sequence: TGCAGCGTAGCACAGTACTCTGGGGCCAACGTCCTGACTTTC. Looking up the rest from reference TRBV29-1 and TRBJ2-6 gives the full variable domain: SAVISQKPSRDICQRGTSLTIQCQVDSQVTMMFWYRQQPGQSLTLIATANQGSEATYESGFVIDKFPISRPNLTFSTLTVSNMSPEDSSIYLCSVAQYSGANVLTFGAGSRLTVL.

This chain uses TRBV19 with TRBJ1-1; 8 bases match TRBD1. Trimming cost V 9 bases and J 6 bases; bases outside gene matches: 12. The CDR3 runs 14 residues. Germline loops: CDR1 LNHDA, CDR2 SQIVND (reference sequence). The CDR3 coding sequence is TGTGCCAGCCGCTATGGACAGGGTGGTTCTGAAGCTTTCTTT. It yields the protein CASRYGQGGSEAFF.

V usage is TRBV28 and J usage is TRBJ2-6; D may be TRBD1 (5 bases). The CDR3 consists of 16 residues. Germline assignment: CDR1 MDHEN and CDR2 SYDVKM. The V end was cut by 7 bases, the J end by 0 bases, with 13 bases between. Here the CDR3 reads CASNPGHLSGANVLTF. As DNA, the CDR3 is TGTGCCAGCAATCCCGGACACCTCTCTGGGGCCAACGTCCTGACTTTC.

This clone showed up just once. The V and J genes are TRBV19 and TRBJ2-5; 7 bases line up with TRBD1. The CDR3 runs to 13 residues. From germline, CDR1 is LNHDA and CDR2 SQIVND (reference sequence). Trimming cost V 8 bases and J 0 bases; bases outside gene matches: 3. The CDR3 loop is CASQQGYQETQYF. The CDR3 nucleotides are TGTGCCAGTCAACAGGGGTACCAAGAGACCCAGTACTTC.

This chain joins TRBV27 and TRBJ2-2; TRBD1 aligns across 8 bases. Germline CDR1 and CDR2: MNHEY and SMNVEV (reference sequence). Trimming removed 5 bases from V and 0 bases from J; junction bases left unmatched: 11. The CDR3 runs to 18 residues. The CDR3 coding sequence is TGTGCCAGCAGTCATCGCGGAACAGGGGGAGCGAACACCGGGGAGCTGTTTTTT. Its protein is CASSHRGTGGANTGELFF.

The chain is built from TRBV6-1 and TRBJ2-1; 8 bases line up with TRBD2. Trimming took 1 base from V and 4 from J; bases not matched to a gene: 3. This CDR3 is built from 15 residues. Per germline, CDR1 MNHNS and CDR2 SASEGT. The CDR3 here is CASSEGGGSYNEQFF. The CDR3 DNA reads TGTGCCAGCAGTGAAGGCGGGGGGTCGTACAATGAGCAGTTCTTC.

This clone was seen more than once but under ten times. This chain uses TRBV2 with TRBJ1-1; D unclear. Deletions cut 4 bases from V and 11 bases from J, with 8 bases between. The germline gives CDR1 SNHLY, CDR2 FYNNEI. This CDR3 is 10 amino acids long. CDR3 in amino acids: CASSGKRAFF. The DNA of the CDR3 is TGTGCCAGCAGTGGTAAGCGGGCTTTCTTT.

The chain employs TRBV28 and TRBJ1-5; the match to TRBD1 covers 8 bases. Looked up from germline, CDR1 is MDHEN and CDR2 is SYDVKM. Losses at the gene ends were 3 bases for V and 0 bases for J; bases not matched to a gene: 10. The CDR3 consists of 18 residues. This chain's CDR3 is CASSFGTTGGVSNQPQHF. The CDR3, as DNA: TGTGCCAGCAGTTTTGGCACCACAGGGGGTGTTAGCAATCAGCCCCAGCATTTT.

V usage is TRBV19 and J usage is TRBJ1-6, with 7 bases lining up with TRBD1. J gave up 0 bases and V 6 bases, and 20 bases lay outside the gene matches. CDR3 length: 21 residues. CDR1 LNHDA and CDR2 SQIVND come from the germline V gene (reference sequence). The CDR3 DNA sequence: TGTGCCAGTAGCCCCAGCGGGTGGATGGACAGGCGGAGCTCCTATAATTCACCCCTCCACTTT. This sequence encodes CASSPSGWMDRRSSYNSPLHF. Filled out from reference TRBV19 and TRBJ1-6, the complete variable domain reads DGGITQSPKYLFRKEGQNVTLSCEQNLNHDAMYWYRQDPGQGLRLIYYSQIVNDFQKGDIAEGYSVSREKKESFPLTVTSAQKNPTAFYLCASSPSGWMDRRSSYNSPLHFGNGTRLTVT.

The rearrangement uses TRBV5-8 and TRBJ2-5; 9 bases are shared with TRBD2. Per germline, CDR1 SGHTS and CDR2 YDEGEE. V lost 7 bases, J lost 4 bases, and 11 bases stayed unmatched. This CDR3 comprises 15 residues. CDR3 bases: TGTGCCAGCGGAGTAGCGGGGGCCTCGGGAGAGACCCAGTACTTC. Translating it yields CASGVAGASGETQYF.

The rearrangement links TRBV2 to TRBJ2-1, with a weak D call TRBD1 (6 bases). Trimming shortened V by 6 bases and J by 4 bases, and 19 bases separated the two germline ends. Germline V gene data show CDR1 as SNHLY and CDR2 as FYNNEI. This CDR3 region has 16 residues. The CDR3 region has the DNA TGTGCCAGCAGCCCACGCAAACAGGGATCTTACAATGAGCAGTTCTTC. This translates into CASSPRKQGSYNEQFF.

The gene calls are TRBV10-2 and TRBJ1-2; D call uncertain. CDR1 is WSHSY and CDR2 is SAAADI in the germline V gene. The CDR3 loop spans 13 amino acids. V lost 3 bases, J lost 8 bases, and 13 bases lay in between. The CDR3 here is CASSEGPGWGYTF. CDR3 bases: TGCGCCAGCAGTGAAGGTCCGGGATGGGGCTACACCTTC.

The V call is TRBV9, the J call TRBJ2-7, with 7 bases lining up with TRBD1. V gave up 7 bases and J gave up 0 bases; unmatched junction bases: 4. CDR3 length: 13 residues. The germline V gene has CDR1 SGDLS and CDR2 YYNGEE. The CDR3 loop reads CASADRYSYEQYF. The CDR3 DNA reads TGTGCCAGCGCGGACAGGTACTCCTACGAGCAGTACTTC.

This rearrangement joins TRBV5-6 to TRBJ1-6; the match to TRBD1 covers 8 bases. This CDR3 contains 19 residues. CDR1 is SGHDT, CDR2 YYEEEE, per germline. Trimming removed 3 bases from V and 0 bases from J; junction bases left unmatched: 11. CDR3 bases: TGTGCCAGCAGCTGGGGAGGGACAGGCGTAAGCTCCTATAATTCACCCCTCCACTTT. Amino acids: CASSWGGTGVSSYNSPLHF.

V gene TRBV6-4 combines with J gene TRBJ2-7; possible D gene TRBD1, 6 bases. Germline V gene lookup returns CDR1 MRHNA and CDR2 SNTAGT. This CDR3 has 13 residues. V was shortened by 6 bases and J by 3 bases, with 12 bases between the two germline ends. DNA for the CDR3: TGTGCCAGCAGCCTGGAACAGGGCTACGAGCAGTACTTC. Its translation: CASSLEQGYEQYF.

The chain carries TRBV11-2 and TRBJ2-7, with 7 positions matching TRBD2. Losses at the gene ends were 1 base for V and 6 bases for J; bases not matched to a gene: 9. This CDR3 comprises 15 residues. From germline, CDR1 is SGHAT and CDR2 FQNNGV. The CDR3 reads CASSLGRIAGVEQYF. The CDR3 DNA sequence: TGTGCCAGCAGCTTAGGGAGGATCGCGGGGGTCGAGCAGTACTTC.

The chain couples TRBV7-9 to TRBJ1-2; 7 bases match TRBD1. V trimming: 6 bases; J trimming: 1 base; junction bases outside the gene matches: 8. Germline CDR1 reads SEHNR; CDR2 reads FQNEAQ (reference sequence). The CDR3 spans 15 residues. In DNA form, the CDR3 reads TGTGCCAGCAGGTTACCTACAGGGGATAACTATGGCTACACCTTC. This translates into CASRLPTGDNYGYTF. The variable domain in full, with the rest retrieved from reference TRBV7-9 and TRBJ1-2, is DTGVSQNPRHKITKRGQNVTFRCDPISEHNRLYWYRQTLGQGPEFLTYFQNEAQLEKSRLLSDRFSAERPKGSFSTLEIQRTEQGDSAMYLCASRLPTGDNYGYTFGSGTRLTVV.

The chain uses TRBV28 and TRBJ2-7, with 7 bases lining up with TRBD2. Germline V lookup: CDR1 MDHEN, CDR2 SYDVKM. The CDR3 has 12 amino acids. V lost 7 bases to trimming and J lost 5 bases; unmatched junction nucleotides: 5. The CDR3 loop reads CASTIGTNEQYF. CDR3 bases: TGTGCCAGCACCATTGGGACTAACGAGCAGTACTTC.

The chain couples TRBV27 to TRBJ2-7; D is ambiguous. The V end was cut by 2 bases, the J end by 0 bases, with 11 bases between. The CDR3 is 15 amino acids. Germline V lookup: CDR1 MNHEY, CDR2 SMNVEV (reference sequence). The CDR3 reads CASSLTSTISYEQYF. The CDR3 nucleotides read TGTGCCAGCAGTTTAACGTCGACAATCTCCTACGAGCAGTACTTC.

V is TRBV11-1 and J is TRBJ1-6; tentatively, D is TRBD1 (5 bases). Trimming shortened V by 4 bases and J by 7 bases, and 8 bases separated the two germline ends. The CDR3 covers 13 residues. The germline gives CDR1 SGHAT, CDR2 FQDESV (reference sequence). In DNA form, the CDR3 reads TGTGCCAGCAGCTCGACAGTGAATTCACCCCTCCACTTT. Translated, it gives CASSSTVNSPLHF.

The chain links TRBV19 to TRBJ1-2; 12 bases line up with TRBD1. CDR3 length: 18 amino acids. The germline gives CDR1 LNHDA, CDR2 SQIVND (reference sequence). The V and J ends lost 4 bases and 3 bases, in that order; junction bases with no gene match: 12. CDR3: CASSTWDRGRGRDYGYTF. The CDR3 nucleotides read TGTGCCAGTAGTACCTGGGACAGGGGGCGCGGGCGGGACTATGGCTACACCTTC.

V and J are TRBV7-6 and TRBJ2-7; 8 nucleotides match TRBD1. Germline loops: CDR1 SGHVS, CDR2 FNYEAQ. The CDR3 sequence is 15 residues long. Trimming cost V 2 bases and J 3 bases; bases outside gene matches: 6. The CDR3 sequence: CASSLIPGTGYEQYF. As DNA, the CDR3 is TGTGCCAGCAGCTTAATTCCCGGGACAGGCTACGAGCAGTACTTC.

This chain uses TRBV7-2 with TRBJ2-5; 8 bases are shared with TRBD2. Germline V CDR1 and CDR2: SGHTA, FQGNSA. The CDR3 has 16 residues. Trimming removed 5 bases from V and 1 base from J; junction bases left unmatched: 9. As DNA, the CDR3 is TGTGCCAGCAGCATCCACTCAAGCGGGGGCCAAGAGACCCAGTACTTC. This encodes CASSIHSSGGQETQYF.

This clone was seen just once. The chain employs TRBV5-1 and TRBJ2-5; D may be TRBD2 (5 bases). Germline V gene lookup returns CDR1 SGHRS and CDR2 YFSETQ. The V end was cut by 0 bases, the J end by 2 bases, with 11 bases between. The length of the CDR3 is 15 residues. The CDR3 here is CASSLVRGGQETQYF. The DNA for the CDR3 is TGCGCCAGCAGCTTGGTTCGCGGAGGACAAGAGACCCAGTACTTC.

The chain has TRBV11-2 and TRBJ2-3, with D tentatively TRBD2 (6 bases). Germline loops: CDR1 SGHAT, CDR2 FQNNGV. The ends were cut back, 8 bases at V and 1 base at J, with 16 bases in the middle. This CDR3 comprises 15 residues. For the CDR3, the DNA is TGTGCCAGCTTTTGGGGGGAGATGGGCACAGATACGCAGTATTTT. The encoded protein is CASFWGEMGTDTQYF.